This T cell receptor (beta chain) was captured in a study of technical replicates of blood from a few donors. CDR1 is SGHAT and CDR2 is FQNNGV in the germline V gene. The junction had 5 bases not matched to a gene; V was cut back by 2 bases and J by 5 bases. The CDR3 consists of 15 residues. Measured with immunoSEQ multiplex PCR; TCRdb has only the in-frame clones, and not every one. The sample contains some 48,000 clones, about 96% of which appear only once. The TCR originated in a human donor in good health. The V gene is TRBV11-2, the J gene TRBJ2-3; 9 bases match TRBD1. The sequenced sample consisted of T cells isolated from PBMCs. CDR3 in DNA: TGTGCCAGCAGCTTATCAGACAGGGGGAAAGATACGCAGTATTTT. Its protein is CASSLSDRGKDTQYF.